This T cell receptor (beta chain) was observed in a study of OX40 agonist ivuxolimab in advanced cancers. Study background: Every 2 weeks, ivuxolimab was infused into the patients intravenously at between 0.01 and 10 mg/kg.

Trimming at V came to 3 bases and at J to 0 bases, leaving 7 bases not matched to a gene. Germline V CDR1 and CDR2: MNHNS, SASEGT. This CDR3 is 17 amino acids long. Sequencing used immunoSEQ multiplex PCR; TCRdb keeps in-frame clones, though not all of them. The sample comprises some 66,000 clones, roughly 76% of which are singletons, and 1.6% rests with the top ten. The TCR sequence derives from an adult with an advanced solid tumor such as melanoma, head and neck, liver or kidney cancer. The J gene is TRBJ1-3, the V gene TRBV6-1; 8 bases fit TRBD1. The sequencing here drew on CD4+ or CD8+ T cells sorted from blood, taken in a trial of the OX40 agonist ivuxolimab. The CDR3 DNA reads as TGTGCCAGCAGTGACCAGGGGACAGGTAGCTCTGGAAACACCATATATTTT. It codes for CASSDQGTGSSGNTIYF.